The following is a T cell receptor (beta chain) sequence with its context. CDR3 length equals 12 residues. Germline lookup yields CDR1 LNHDA and CDR2 SQIVND (reference sequence). V was trimmed by 7 bases and J by 0 bases, leaving 7 bases between them. Repertoires were generated with immunoSEQ multiplex PCR, while TCRdb's copy carries only in-frame clones and drops some. Altogether approximately 2.5 million clones are present, 80% to 95% being singletons, with the ten largest covering approximately 0.35%. This entry is derived from a study of shared clonotypes between healthy human individuals. Overall study: Two female and a few male donors aged 18 to 49 were enrolled.

The source material was naive CD4+ T cells from PBMCs. Subset described: CD45RA+ positively selected. This receptor was identified in a man younger than 35 in good health. Some clones in this sample may be carry-over from other donors' samples. V and J are TRBV19 and TRBJ2-7; no reliable D call. Written as DNA, the CDR3 is TGTGCCAGTACCTCAGGCTCCTACGAGCAGTACTTC. Translated: CASTSGSYEQYF.